This T cell receptor (beta chain) was identified during a study of cytomegalovirus exposure and HLA in healthy donors. This CDR3 comprises 14 residues. V lost 2 bases and J 7 bases, leaving 12 bases between the germline ends. The germline gives CDR1 MDHEN, CDR2 SYDVKM. Amplification used 60 Vbeta primers and 13 Jbeta primers. The repertoire was sequenced with immunoSEQ multiplex PCR; TCRdb's copy has only in-frame clones and lacks some. This table holds 55,000 to 80,000 clones, over 75% found once. This sequence originates from a middle-aged man in good health and CMV-seronegative. The sample was PBMCs. The V and J genes are TRBV28 and TRBJ1-5, with D possibly matching TRBD1 (5 bases). The CDR3 protein is CASSLLGEGQPQHF. The CDR3, as DNA: TGTGCCAGCAGTTTACTAGGGGAGGGACAGCCCCAGCATTTT.